What follows is one TCR beta chain and its context. Its target is unknown. The data were taken from a study of cytotoxic CD8 clonotypes in ibrutinib-treated CLL. Across the whole study: Of a cohort that held about a dozen relapsed/refractory and some 16 treatment-naive patients, fewer than 18 were IGHV unmutated. Study-wide points: Few clonotypes were public, and these shrank or held steady under treatment. Sustained-remission patients were sampled at different times than progressing patients were.

Assay: immunoSEQ multiplex PCR; the TCRdb copy retains only in-frame clones and omits some. This sample yields 60,000 to 95,000 clones, of which 70% to 90% are seen a single time; about 38% belongs to the top ten. The specimen comprised PBMCs, sampled after 24 months of ibrutinib treatment. The TCR was taken from a human donor with chronic lymphocytic leukemia.

The CDR3 spells CASSGPARASETQYF. DNA of the CDR3: TGTGCCAGCAGTGGCCCGGCCCGTGCCTCAGAGACCCAGTACTTC. The rearrangement joins TRBV2 to TRBJ2-5, with D hard to call. Trimming left V 4 bases short and J 4 bases short, with 16 bases between. Looked up from germline, CDR1 is SNHLY and CDR2 is FYNNEI. There are 15 residues in the CDR3.